This entry features one T cell receptor beta chain sequence. No antigen is known for it. This entry comes from a study of shared clonotypes between healthy human individuals. The genomic DNA of each subset was split evenly across several immunoSEQ plates. Replicate PCRs run on sorted subsets employed 200 ng DNA, roughly 30,000 T cell genomes. As originally analysed: Junction-only immunoSEQ sequences carried no quality scores, so filtering differed. Measured with immunoSEQ multiplex PCR; TCRdb has only the in-frame clones, and not every one. That table supplies the V and J calls and clone size; D and trimming were determined from the DNA. This sample has some 1,400,000 clones; roughly 96% occur once, and the top ten carry approximately 1.2%. Looked up from germline, CDR1 is SNHLY and CDR2 is FYNNEI. V was pared by 1 base and J by 2 bases, with 12 bases between. The CDR3 runs to 17 residues. Overall study results and limits: Larger richness was generally estimated for naive than memory subsets.

The receptor was derived from a man between 25 and 39 years old in good health. Sequencing was carried out using naive CD4+ T cells sorted from blood. The subset was: CD45RA+ positively selected. This sequence joins TRBV2 and TRBJ2-6, with a weak D call TRBD1 (5 bases). The CDR3 DNA sequence: TGTGCCAGCAGTGAAGGGCAGGGATCCCCTGGGGCCAACGTCCTGACTTTC. Its protein is CASSEGQGSPGANVLTF.